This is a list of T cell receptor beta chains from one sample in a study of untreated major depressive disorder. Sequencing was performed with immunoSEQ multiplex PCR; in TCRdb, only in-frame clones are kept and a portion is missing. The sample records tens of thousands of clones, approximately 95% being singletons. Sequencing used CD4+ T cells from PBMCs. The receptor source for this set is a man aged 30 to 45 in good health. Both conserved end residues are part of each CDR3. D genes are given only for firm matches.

CDR3 DNA: TGTGCCACCAGCAGCACATGGGAGCAGTTCTTC
CDR3 protein: CATSSTWEQFF
V gene: TRBV15
J gene: TRBJ2-1
D gene: .

CDR3 DNA: TGCGCCAGCAGCCTTTCCCCGGGTGCGCTTGGGAATCAGCCCCAGCATTTT
CDR3 protein: CASSLSPGALGNQPQHF
V gene: TRBV4-1
J gene: TRBJ1-5
D gene: .

CDR3 DNA: TGTGCCAGCCAATCGCCTGGGGCCAACGTCCTGACTTTC
CDR3 protein: CASQSPGANVLTF
V gene: TRBV6-5
J gene: TRBJ2-6
D gene: .

CDR3 DNA: TGTGCCAGCAAGGGACACATGAACACTGAAGCTTTCTTT
CDR3 protein: CASKGHMNTEAFF
V gene: TRBV5-4
J gene: TRBJ1-1
D gene: .

CDR3 DNA: TGCGCCAGCAGCCTCAATACCGGTAGCTCCTACGAGCAGTACTTC
CDR3 protein: CASSLNTGSSYEQYF
V gene: TRBV4-1
J gene: TRBJ2-7
D gene: .

CDR3 DNA: TGTGCCAGCAGTGGCAGCCGGGCTCCAACTAATGAAAAACTGTTTTTT
CDR3 protein: CASSGSRAPTNEKLFF
V gene: TRBV25-1
J gene: TRBJ1-4
D gene: .

CDR3 DNA: TGCGCCAGCAGCATACAGACAGGGGGGGAAGCTTTCTTT
CDR3 protein: CASSIQTGGEAFF
V gene: TRBV5-1
J gene: TRBJ1-1
D gene: TRBD1

CDR3 DNA: TGTGCCAGCAGCTCTCCTACCCTGGGTGAGCAGTTCTTC
CDR3 protein: CASSSPTLGEQFF
V gene: TRBV7-3
J gene: TRBJ2-1
D gene: .

CDR3 DNA: TGCGCCAGCAGCCCGGACGGTGCAACTAACTATGGCTACACCTTC
CDR3 protein: CASSPDGATNYGYTF
V gene: TRBV4-3
J gene: TRBJ1-2
D gene: .

CDR3 DNA: TGTGCCAGCAGCTCACCCTCCGGGACGGGGTCGGGGAATGAGCAGTTCTTC
CDR3 protein: CASSSPSGTGSGNEQFF
V gene: TRBV7-2
J gene: TRBJ2-1
D gene: .

CDR3 DNA: TGTGCCAGTAGCCAGGACAGGGGTGACTATGGCTACACCTTC
CDR3 protein: CASSQDRGDYGYTF
V gene: TRBV19
J gene: TRBJ1-2
D gene: TRBD1

CDR3 DNA: TGTGCCAGCTCACGTAACTCGGGAGGAGGGTCCTACGAGCAGTACTTC
CDR3 protein: CASSRNSGGGSYEQYF
V gene: TRBV18
J gene: TRBJ2-7
D gene: TRBD2

CDR3 DNA: TGTGCCAGCAGCCCCACCGGCGGGAGTGGCGAGCAGTACTTC
CDR3 protein: CASSPTGGSGEQYF
V gene: TRBV9
J gene: TRBJ2-7
D gene: TRBD2

CDR3 DNA: TGTGCCAGCAGATTCGCGAACACCGGGGAGCTGTTTTTT
CDR3 protein: CASRFANTGELFF
V gene: TRBV6-5
J gene: TRBJ2-2
D gene: .